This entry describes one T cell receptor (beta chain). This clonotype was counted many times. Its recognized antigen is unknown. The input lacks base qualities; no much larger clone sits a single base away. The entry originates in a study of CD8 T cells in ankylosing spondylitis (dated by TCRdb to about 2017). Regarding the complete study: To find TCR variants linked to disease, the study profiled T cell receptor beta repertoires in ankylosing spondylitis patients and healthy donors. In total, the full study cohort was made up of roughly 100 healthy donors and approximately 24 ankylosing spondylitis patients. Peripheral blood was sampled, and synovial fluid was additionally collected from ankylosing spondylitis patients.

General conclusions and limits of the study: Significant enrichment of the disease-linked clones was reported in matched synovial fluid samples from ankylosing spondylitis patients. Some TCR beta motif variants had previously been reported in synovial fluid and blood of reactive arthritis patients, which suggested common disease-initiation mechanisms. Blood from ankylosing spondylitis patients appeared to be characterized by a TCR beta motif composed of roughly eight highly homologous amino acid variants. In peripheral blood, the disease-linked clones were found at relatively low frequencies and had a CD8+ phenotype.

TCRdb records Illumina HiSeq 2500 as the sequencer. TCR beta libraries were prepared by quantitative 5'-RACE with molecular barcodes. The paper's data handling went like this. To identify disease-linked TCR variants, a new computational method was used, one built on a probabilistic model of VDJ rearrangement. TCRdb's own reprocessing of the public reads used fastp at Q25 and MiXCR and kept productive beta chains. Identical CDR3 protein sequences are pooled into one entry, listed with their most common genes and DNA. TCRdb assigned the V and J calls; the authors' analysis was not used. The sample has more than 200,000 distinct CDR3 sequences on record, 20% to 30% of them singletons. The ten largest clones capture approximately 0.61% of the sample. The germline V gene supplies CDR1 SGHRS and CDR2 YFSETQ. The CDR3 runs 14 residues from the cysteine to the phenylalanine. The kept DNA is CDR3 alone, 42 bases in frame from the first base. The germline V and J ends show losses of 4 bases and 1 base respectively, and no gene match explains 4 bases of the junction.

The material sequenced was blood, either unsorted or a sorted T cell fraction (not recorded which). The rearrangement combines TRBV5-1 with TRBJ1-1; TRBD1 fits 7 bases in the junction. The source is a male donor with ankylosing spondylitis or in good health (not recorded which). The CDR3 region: CASSPRGENTEAFF. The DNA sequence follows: TGCGCCAGCAGCCCCAGGGGGGAGAACACTGAAGCTTTCTTT.